Listed below are T cell receptor beta chains from one sample, sequenced in a study of metastatic and nonmetastatic thyroid tumors. TCRdb reassembled clones from the PCR reads with MiXCR. The sample records roughly 3,000 clones, roughly a quarter being singletons. The sample taken for sequencing was tumor tissue. These TCRs come from a female donor with papillary thyroid cancer or a benign thyroid nodule (not recorded which). Some clones in this sample may be carry-over from other donors' samples. CDR3s include the opening cysteine and the closing phenylalanine or tryptophan. A D gene is named only where the DNA matches it firmly. Expanded clones are given a class, and other clones once, few, many or no size at all.

j_gene	abundance	d_gene	v_gene	CDR3aa	CDR3nt
TRBJ2-3	once	TRBD2	TRBV20-1	CSAFGGLAGREGTDTQYF	TGCAGTGCGTTTGGTGGACTAGCGGGAAGAGAGGGCACAGATACGCAGTATTTT
TRBJ2-7	-	-	TRBV7-9	CASSTLGEQYF	TGTGCCAGCAGCACACTTGGTGAGCAGTACTTC
TRBJ1-3	few	-	TRBV27	CASSPGHYGRGNTIYF	TGTGCCAGCAGTCCCGGACACTATGGACGCGGAAACACCATATATTTT
TRBJ2-1	-	TRBD2	TRBV19	CASSTYSGGEQFF	TGTGCCAGTAGTACCTATAGCGGGGGGGAGCAGTTCTTC
TRBJ2-1	-	TRBD2	TRBV11-2	CASSLVGLAVFYNEQFF	TGTGCCAGCAGCTTAGTAGGACTAGCGGTTTTTTACAATGAGCAGTTCTTC
TRBJ2-3	-	-	TRBV28	CASSKGSTDTQYF	TGTGCCAGCAGTAAAGGGTCCACAGATACGCAGTATTTT
TRBJ2-2	-	TRBD1	TRBV20-1	CSARDRTGKGTGELFF	TGCAGTGCTAGGGATCGGACAGGGAAGGGCACCGGGGAGCTGTTTTTT
TRBJ2-1	once	TRBD2	TRBV20-1	CSAETTSGHQHEQFF	TGCAGTGCCGAGACCACTAGCGGTCATCAGCATGAGCAGTTCTTC
TRBJ2-5	large	TRBD2	TRBV11-3	CASSLREVDQETQYF	TGTGCCAGCAGCTTGCGGGAGGTGGATCAAGAGACCCAGTACTTC
TRBJ1-1	-	TRBD1	TRBV2	CASRRGPNTEAFF	TGTGCCAGCAGGAGGGGGCCGAACACTGAAGCTTTCTTT
TRBJ2-7	-	TRBD1	TRBV28	CASSLRDRHPYEQYF	TGTGCCAGCAGTTTACGGGACAGACACCCCTACGAGCAGTACTTC
TRBJ2-3	-	-	TRBV4-1	CASSQVLLTYSGTDTQYF	TGCGCCAGCAGCCAAGTCCTCCTGACTTATTCAGGCACAGATACGCAGTATTTT
TRBJ1-2	medium-sized	-	TRBV9	CASSVSETDGYTF	TGTGCCAGCAGCGTCTCCGAGACAGACGGCTACACCTTC
TRBJ2-5	once	-	TRBV4-1	CASSQDFAIQETQYF	TGCGCCAGCAGCCAAGATTTTGCCATCCAAGAGACCCAGTACTTC
TRBJ2-3	-	-	TRBV27	CASSLQEYSTGSQYF	TGTGCCAGCAGTTTACAGGAATATAGCACAGGTTCGCAGTATTTT
TRBJ2-7	-	TRBD2	TRBV28	CASSPPTSGWNEQYF	TGTGCCAGCAGTCCCCCTACTAGCGGGTGGAACGAGCAGTACTTC
TRBJ2-7	few	TRBD2	TRBV27	CASSPRGGAMGYEQYF	TGTGCCAGCAGTCCCCGGGGGGGGGCGATGGGCTACGAGCAGTACTTC
TRBJ2-5	-	-	TRBV7-9	CVSSLEVGSQETRYF	TGTGTCAGCAGCTTAGAGGTGGGCAGCCAAGAGACCCGGTACTTC
TRBJ2-1	-	TRBD2	TRBV20-1	CSARTAGGPRNEQFF	TGCAGTGCTAGAACAGCGGGAGGGCCTCGTAATGAGCAGTTCTTC
TRBJ2-7	-	TRBD2	TRBV7-9	CASSPGGYEQYF	TGTGCCAGCAGCCCGGGGGGTTACGAGCAGTACTTC
TRBJ2-1	few	-	TRBV6-1	CASSDEGETWNEQFF	TGTGCCAGCAGTGACGAGGGGGAGACGTGGAATGAGCAGTTCTTC
TRBJ2-1	few	TRBD1	TRBV27	CASSSLTGELRNEQFF	TGTGCCAGCAGTTCCTTAACAGGGGAATTGCGGAATGAGCAGTTCTTC
TRBJ2-7	-	-	TRBV6-1	CASSEAGDPSWVQYF	TGTGCCAGCAGTGAAGCCGGGGACCCATCGTGGGTGCAGTACTTC
TRBJ1-1	large	TRBD1	TRBV10-3	CAISGTGASWTEAFF	TGTGCCATCAGCGGGACAGGGGCCTCGTGGACTGAAGCTTTCTTT
TRBJ2-7	-	-	TRBV7-8	CASSARRDNTYEQYF	TGTGCCAGCAGCGCTCGACGGGACAATACCTACGAGCAGTACTTC
TRBJ2-3	few	-	TRBV6-6	CASSYSYSYTQYF	TGTGCCAGCAGTTACTCGTACTCGTATACGCAGTATTTT
TRBJ1-2	large	TRBD1	TRBV2	CASSQGTGGSYGYTF	TGTGCCAGCTCCCAAGGAACAGGGGGCAGCTATGGCTACACCTTC
TRBJ2-1	many	-	TRBV3-1	CASSQDMASLSYNEQFF	TGTGCCAGCAGCCAAGATATGGCTAGCCTCTCCTACAATGAGCAGTTCTTC
TRBJ1-5	-	TRBD1	TRBV6-2/TRBV6-3	CASNHPGQGLRQPQHF	TGTGCCAGCAATCACCCAGGACAGGGACTCCGTCAGCCCCAGCATTTT
TRBJ1-2	once	-	TRBV4-2	CASSSTGTYGYTF	TGTGCCAGCAGCTCGACAGGTACCTATGGCTACACCTTC
TRBJ2-5	once	-	TRBV7-2	CASSFPDQETQYF	TGTGCCAGCAGCTTCCCGGACCAAGAGACCCAGTACTTC
TRBJ2-5	large	-	TRBV7-9	CASSLEVDSQETQYF	TGTGCCAGCAGCTTAGAGGTGGACAGCCAAGAGACCCAGTACTTC
TRBJ1-2	few	TRBD1	TRBV29-1	CSVAGTTGQGVSGYTF	TGCAGCGTTGCCGGGACAACTGGACAGGGAGTTTCTGGCTACACCTTC
TRBJ2-2	few	-	TRBV6-1	CASSSTVDGGAGELFF	TGTGCCAGCAGTTCCACCGTAGACGGCGGCGCCGGGGAGCTGTTTTTT
TRBJ2-2	-	TRBD2	TRBV2	CATGQAGAGELFF	TGTGCCACCGGTCAGGCGGGAGCCGGGGAGCTGTTTTTT
TRBJ2-1	medium-sized	TRBD2	TRBV19	CASSTSGTSGYEQFF	TGTGCCAGTAGTACCTCCGGGACTAGCGGGTATGAGCAGTTCTTC
TRBJ2-1	-	-	TRBV9	CASSVGTPANEQFF	TGTGCCAGCAGCGTAGGGACTCCCGCGAATGAGCAGTTCTTC
TRBJ2-1	large	TRBD2	TRBV11-2	CASSLGTSSYNEQFF	TGTGCCAGCAGCCTAGGGACTAGCAGTTACAATGAGCAGTTCTTC
TRBJ1-1	-	-	TRBV4-3	CASSQGTGTENTEAFF	TGCGCCAGCAGCCAGGGAACGGGGACGGAGAACACTGAAGCTTTCTTT
TRBJ2-1	large	TRBD1	TRBV28	CASRTGDNYNEQFF	TGTGCCAGCAGGACAGGGGACAACTACAATGAGCAGTTCTTC
TRBJ2-1	few	-	TRBV2	CASGQWAVGEEQFF	TGTGCCAGTGGACAGTGGGCCGTCGGGGAAGAGCAGTTCTTC
TRBJ1-6	-	-	TRBV11-3	CASSPRLSGGAPLHF	TGTGCCAGCAGCCCTCGACTCTCCGGCGGGGCACCCCTCCACTTT